Below are 8 T cell receptor beta chains sequenced from a single sample in a study of shared clonotypes between healthy human individuals. Profiling relied on immunoSEQ multiplex PCR, and the TCRdb table lists in-frame clones only, not all of them. The data show 2.3 million or so clones, over 90% seen once. Sample: naive CD4+ T cells from PBMCs. Subset in this sample: CD45RA+ positively selected. The origin of the receptors is a man younger than 30 in good health. Some clones in this sample may be carry-over from other donors' samples.

A single count supports this clone. The rearrangement joins TRBV19 to TRBJ1-2; 8 positions match TRBD1. This CDR3 is built from 13 residues. The V gene end was trimmed by 7 bases and the J gene end by 4 bases; junction bases not matched to a gene: 5. Germline values: CDR1 LNHDA, CDR2 SQIVND (reference sequence). The CDR3 DNA sequence: TGTGCCAGTAAAAGACAGGGGCGCTATGGCTACACCTTC. Translated: CASKRQGRYGYTF.

The J gene is TRBJ2-1, the V gene TRBV5-1, with TRBD1 identical over 7 bases. CDR3 size: 14 residues. Germline values: CDR1 SGHRS, CDR2 YFSETQ. J lost 6 bases, V lost 4 bases, and 7 bases had no gene match. DNA of the CDR3: TGCGCCAGCAGCCGAGGACAGGCTGGCAATGAGCAGTTCTTC. It encodes CASSRGQAGNEQFF.

The chain links TRBV28 to TRBJ2-1; 10 positions agree with TRBD2. CDR3 length: 16 residues. With 4 bases clipped from V and 5 bases from J, the junction kept 8 bases outside the gene matches. Germline V CDR1 and CDR2: MDHEN, SYDVKM. CDR3 amino acids: CASSSAGLAANNEQFF. The DNA for the CDR3 is TGTGCCAGCAGTTCTGCCGGACTAGCGGCAAACAATGAGCAGTTCTTC.

The V gene is TRBV7-2, the J gene TRBJ2-2; D uncertain. CDR1 is SGHTA and CDR2 is FQGNSA in the germline V gene. The CDR3 is 14 residues long. Trimming pared 3 bases from V and 6 bases from J, leaving 11 bases between. CDR3 amino acids: CASSLIPEAGELFF. The CDR3 DNA reads TGTGCCAGCAGCTTGATTCCAGAGGCCGGGGAGCTGTTTTTT. Combining the CDR3 with reference TRBV7-2 and TRBJ2-2 gives the whole variable domain GAGVSQSPSNKVTEKGKDVELRCDPISGHTALYWYRQSLGQGLEFLIYFQGNSAPDKSGLPSDRFSAERTGGSVSTLTIQRTQQEDSAVYLCASSLIPEAGELFFGEGSRLTVL.

The chain employs TRBV28 and TRBJ2-1, with D possibly matching TRBD1 (6 bases). The CDR3 spans 16 residues. Germline V gene sequence: CDR1 MDHEN, CDR2 SYDVKM. V was pared by 10 bases and J by 0 bases, with 19 bases between. The CDR3 DNA sequence: TGTGCCATAATTCCGAGAACAGGGAGCTCCTACAATGAGCAGTTCTTC. This sequence encodes CAIIPRTGSSYNEQFF.

V and J are TRBV7-2 and TRBJ1-1; 8 bases map to TRBD1. Germline CDR1 is SGHTA and CDR2 is FQGNSA. The CDR3 runs 14 residues. After removal of 4 bases from V and 4 bases from J, the junction contained 5 bases not matched to a gene. DNA for the CDR3: TGTGCCAGCAGCTATGACAGGGGAGGCACTGAAGCTTTCTTT. Its protein is CASSYDRGGTEAFF. The whole variable domain, filled in from reference TRBV7-2 and TRBJ1-1, reads GAGVSQSPSNKVTEKGKDVELRCDPISGHTALYWYRQSLGQGLEFLIYFQGNSAPDKSGLPSDRFSAERTGGSVSTLTIQRTQQEDSAVYLCASSYDRGGTEAFFGQGTRLTVV.

The rearrangement joins TRBV4-2 to TRBJ2-7, with 8 bases aligning to TRBD2. Looked up from germline, CDR1 is LGHNA and CDR2 is YNFKEQ. V lost 0 bases, J lost 1 base, and 5 bases stayed unmatched. The CDR3 runs 16 residues. The CDR3: CASSQDQQRESYEQYF. CDR3 nucleotides: TGTGCCAGCAGCCAAGATCAACAGCGGGAGTCCTACGAGCAGTACTTC.

The chain carries TRBV10-3 and TRBJ2-5; TRBD1 is a possible D gene (7 bases). Germline values: CDR1 ENHRY, CDR2 SYGVKD. Trimming took off 3 bases at V and 6 bases at J, with 17 bases between the two ends. The CDR3 sequence is 15 residues long. The CDR3 DNA reads TGTGCCATCAGTGACAGGGACTCAGGGGGGCAGACCCAGTACTTC. Protein: CAISDRDSGGQTQYF.